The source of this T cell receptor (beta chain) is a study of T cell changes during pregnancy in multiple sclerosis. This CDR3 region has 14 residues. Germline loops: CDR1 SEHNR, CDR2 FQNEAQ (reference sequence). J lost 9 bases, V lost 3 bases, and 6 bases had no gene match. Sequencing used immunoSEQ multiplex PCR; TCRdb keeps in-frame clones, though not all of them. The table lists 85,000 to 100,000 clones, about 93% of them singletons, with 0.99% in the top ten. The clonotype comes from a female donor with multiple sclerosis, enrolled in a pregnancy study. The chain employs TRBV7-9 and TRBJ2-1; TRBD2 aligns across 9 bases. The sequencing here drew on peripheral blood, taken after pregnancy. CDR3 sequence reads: CASSFAGGPGEQFF. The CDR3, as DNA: TGTGCCAGCAGCTTTGCGGGAGGGCCGGGTGAGCAGTTCTTC. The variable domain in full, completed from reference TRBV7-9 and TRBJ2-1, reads DTGVSQNPRHKITKRGQNVTFRCDPISEHNRLYWYRQTLGQGPEFLTYFQNEAQLEKSRLLSDRFSAERPKGSFSTLEIQRTEQGDSAMYLCASSFAGGPGEQFFGPGTRLTVL.